This is a list of T cell receptor beta chains from one sample in a study of PD-L1 blockade in urothelial cancer. TCRdb's copy holds only in-frame clones and misses some; the assay was immunoSEQ multiplex PCR. The sample contains 55,000 to 70,000 clones, around 84% of which appear only once. The sequenced sample was PBMCs, obtained around atezolizumab (anti-PD-L1) treatment. Receptor source: a man aged 50-59 years with urothelial cancer. Both conserved end residues are part of each CDR3. Fields, in order: clone size, J gene, CDR3 length, V gene, D gene, CDR3 DNA, CDR3 protein. D genes are given only for firm matches. Rows may omit the clone size; those that give it use once, few, many or a size class.

.,TRBJ1-1,13,TRBV27,.,TGTGCCAGCAGACAGGCAGGGGTCACTGAAGCTTTCTTT,CASRQAGVTEAFF
.,TRBJ2-7,14,TRBV5-1,TRBD2,TGCGCCAGCAGCTATGGAGGCGGGAGCGTCGAGCAGTACTTC,CASSYGGGSVEQYF
.,TRBJ1-1,17,TRBV19,TRBD1,TGTGCCAGTAGTATGGGGACAGGATCCCCTCTGAACACTGAAGCTTTCTTT,CASSMGTGSPLNTEAFF
.,TRBJ2-3,15,TRBV9,TRBD2,TGTGCCAGCAGCGTAGTACTAGCGGGCACAGATACGCAGTATTTT,CASSVVLAGTDTQYF
.,TRBJ2-3,16,TRBV18,TRBD1,TGTGCCAGCTCACCTCAGGGGGTCGCGGGCACAGATACGCAGTATTTT,CASSPQGVAGTDTQYF
few,TRBJ2-2,17,TRBV19,TRBD1,TGTGCCAGTAGCCTCAGACGGGACAGCCTGAACACCGGGGAGCTGTTTTTT,CASSLRRDSLNTGELFF
.,TRBJ2-7,14,TRBV28,TRBD1,TGTGCCACCTATAGGAGCGGGACAGGGTACGAGCAGTACTTC,CATYRSGTGYEQYF
.,TRBJ2-2,14,TRBV28,TRBD1,TGTGCCAGCAGGTCGACAGGGGAGGCCGGGGAGCTGTTTTTT,CASRSTGEAGELFF
.,TRBJ2-7,12,TRBV6-1,.,TGTGCCAGCAGTGGGGGAGTTCAAGAGCAGTACTTC,CASSGGVQEQYF
.,TRBJ1-4,15,TRBV4-1,TRBD1,TGCGCCAGCAGCCAAGGGAGGGGGCGCGGTGAAAAACTGTTTTTT,CASSQGRGRGEKLFF
.,TRBJ2-5,14,TRBV5-1,.,TGCGCCAGCAACCCCGGGACATCAGAATCGACCCAGTACTTC,CASNPGTSESTQYF
.,TRBJ1-2,11,TRBV6-6,.,TGTGCCCTCCCTCGGGGGGACCGCTACACCTTC,CALPRGDRYTF
.,TRBJ2-1,14,TRBV28,TRBD2,TGTGCCAGCAGTTTACAGCGGGAGGAGGATGAGCAGTTCTTC,CASSLQREEDEQFF
.,TRBJ2-7,14,TRBV27,TRBD2,TGTGCCAGCAGGAGGTCTAGCGGGAGCTACGAGCAGTACTTC,CASRRSSGSYEQYF
.,TRBJ2-1,14,TRBV10-1,.,TGCGCCAGCAGTGAGTCCCCTTCCCGCAATGAGCAGTTCTTC,CASSESPSRNEQFF
.,TRBJ2-4,15,TRBV7-2,.,TGTGCCAGCACCGCTGCACGGGGGGCCAAAAACATTCAGTACTTC,CASTAARGAKNIQYF
.,TRBJ2-7,13,TRBV7-3,TRBD1,TGTGCCAGCAGCCATACAGGGGGGCACGAGCAGTACTTC,CASSHTGGHEQYF
.,TRBJ1-4,15,TRBV28,TRBD1,TGTGCCAGCAGTACAGGACAGGGAGTAGGTGAAAAACTGTTTTTT,CASSTGQGVGEKLFF
.,TRBJ2-7,15,TRBV4-2,TRBD2,TGTGCCAGCAGCTCTGCGGACGGGAGGGCCTACGAGCAGTACTTC,CASSSADGRAYEQYF
.,TRBJ2-1,14,TRBV18,TRBD2,TGTGCCAGCTCACCGACTAGCGGGAGCAATGAGCAGTTCTTC,CASSPTSGSNEQFF
once,TRBJ1-4,14,TRBV6-4,.,TGTGCCAGCAGCCCGGGAGCAACTAATGAAAAACTGTTTTTT,CASSPGATNEKLFF
.,TRBJ1-4,15,TRBV7-9,.,TGTGCCAGCAGCTTTCAGGACAGTACTAATGAAAAACTGTTTTTT,CASSFQDSTNEKLFF
.,TRBJ1-5,14,TRBV28,TRBD1,TGTGCCAGCAGGCTGGGGACAGGGAGCCAGCCCCAGCATTTT,CASRLGTGSQPQHF
.,TRBJ1-5,14,TRBV18,TRBD1,TGTGCCAGCTCACCAGGACAGGTTAGTCAGCCCCAGCATTTT,CASSPGQVSQPQHF
.,TRBJ2-2,14,TRBV19,.,TGTGCCAGTAAAGGGGTTACGAACACCGGGGAGCTGTTTTTT,CASKGVTNTGELFF
.,TRBJ1-5,15,TRBV28,TRBD1,TGTGCCAGCAGATTATACGACAGGGACAATCAGCCCCAGCATTTT,CASRLYDRDNQPQHF